The rows below give T cell receptor beta chains drawn from one sample of a study of molecular identifiers for immune sequencing clone quantification. Using its own MiXCR run on the PCR reads, TCRdb lists one record per CDR3 protein. Altogether 50,000 to 75,000 distinct CDR3 sequences are present, under 20% being singletons, with the ten largest covering 1.4% to 1.5%. Sequencing used naive CD8+ T cells from blood, with Jurkat cell RNA spiked in. These receptors were collected from a human donor in good health. Some libraries in this study had Jurkat cell RNA spiked in. Both conserved end residues are trimmed from each CDR3. D genes are given only for firm matches. Rows give clone size only sometimes, using once, few, many, or a class for an expanded clone.

CDR3 protein,J gene,V gene,D gene,clone size
ASSLAGGFPYEQY,TRBJ2-7,TRBV5-6,-,many
ASSSGTAIPLDGYT,TRBJ1-2,TRBV6-5,TRBD1,few
ASSKGYEQY,TRBJ2-7,TRBV11-1,-,many
ASSQDFRGRADEQF,TRBJ2-1,TRBV4-3,TRBD2,many
ASSQGQRSSYNEQF,TRBJ2-1,TRBV4-1,-,many
ASRGPTTGPCQPQH,TRBJ1-5,TRBV4-1,-,-
SARDELHSSYGYT,TRBJ1-2,TRBV20-1,-,many
ASSQITSRQANCGYT,TRBJ1-2,TRBV4-1,-,-
SIGDNSYEQY,TRBJ2-7,TRBV20-1,-,-
ASSIVGYEQY,TRBJ2-7,TRBV19,-,-
ASSPTGPEDQETQY,TRBJ2-5,TRBV6-5,-,many
ASSYLASPEAHEQY,TRBJ2-7,TRBV6-6,-,many
ASSVSQGTAEAF,TRBJ1-1,TRBV6-1,-,many
ASSYSIIYEQY,TRBJ2-7,TRBV6-2/TRBV6-3,-,-
ASSQDYLSTDTQY,TRBJ2-3,TRBV3-1,-,-
SARDQGGGANVLT,TRBJ2-6,TRBV20-1,-,many
ASSQERGKNTEAF,TRBJ1-1,TRBV4-2,-,many
ASSLPTTGTLANTGELF,TRBJ2-2,TRBV5-4,-,many
SASKGRVRMITYEQY,TRBJ2-7,TRBV20-1,-,many
ASSLVKKSRALLPISEQF,TRBJ2-1,TRBV11-2,-,few
SVAYLAGVDEQY,TRBJ2-7,TRBV29-1,TRBD2,many
ASSPRTTHTQY,TRBJ2-3,TRBV28,-,many
ASSSRQGVRETQY,TRBJ2-5,TRBV19,TRBD1,many
ASSLAGWSNQPQH,TRBJ1-5,TRBV12-3/TRBV12-4,-,many
ATSWRRQRKISYEQY,TRBJ2-7,TRBV24-1,-,-
ASTDPGLAGDEQF,TRBJ2-1,TRBV2,TRBD2,-
ASRVSLDGSRGDNEQF,TRBJ2-1,TRBV6-5,-,many
ASSVGTLNTEAF,TRBJ1-1,TRBV27,-,many
ASSLGSGSQETQY,TRBJ2-5,TRBV7-8,-,many
SARDYSAGVRYTEAGRPGGTQY,TRBJ2-3,TRBV20-1,-,-